Listed below are T cell receptor beta chains from one sample, sequenced in a study of cytomegalovirus exposure and HLA in healthy donors. Sequenced by immunoSEQ multiplex PCR; TCRdb stores in-frame clones only, minus some. The table lists some 200,000 clones, 82% of them singletons. Sequenced: PBMCs. The receptors originated from a boy aged 2 to 9 in good health and CMV-seronegative. The CDR3 runs from the conserved cysteine through the conserved F or W. The D gene is left open where the match is weak. Rows give clone size only sometimes, using once, few, many, or a class for an expanded clone.

J: TRBJ1-1
V: TRBV4-1
size: NA
D: TRBD1
DNA: TGCGCCAGCAGCCGACAGGGGGCGAGTGTCACTGAAGCTTTCTTT
CDR3: CASSRQGASVTEAFF

J: TRBJ1-2
V: TRBV10-3
size: once
D: TRBD1
DNA: TGTGCCATCAGTTCGACAGGGGGGTATGGCTACACCTTC
CDR3: CAISSTGGYGYTF

J: TRBJ1-6
V: TRBV6-5
size: NA
D: TRBD1
DNA: TGTGCCAGCAGTTACGACAGGGGGTCTAATTCACCCCTCCACTTT
CDR3: CASSYDRGSNSPLHF

J: TRBJ1-6
V: TRBV4-3
size: NA
D: NA
DNA: TGCGCCAGCAGCCAAGATAGGACAGCCAATAATTCACCCCTCCACTTT
CDR3: CASSQDRTANNSPLHF

J: TRBJ2-5
V: TRBV7-8
size: NA
D: NA
DNA: TGTGCCAGCAGCGGCCAGACAGTTTCCCAAGAGACCCAGTACTTC
CDR3: CASSGQTVSQETQYF

J: TRBJ2-5
V: TRBV4-1
size: NA
D: NA
DNA: TGCGCCAGCAGCCAAGATATGACAAAGAGGTACTTC
CDR3: CASSQDMTKRYF

J: TRBJ2-7
V: TRBV5-5
size: NA
D: NA
DNA: TGTGCCAGCAGCAAAAAACTAGTATGGCCCTACGAGCAGTACTTC
CDR3: CASSKKLVWPYEQYF

J: TRBJ2-2
V: TRBV2
size: NA
D: TRBD2
DNA: TGTGCCAGCCTGGTTTTAGCGGGGATTGGCGGGGAGCTGTTTTTT
CDR3: CASLVLAGIGGELFF

J: TRBJ1-2
V: TRBV4-1
size: NA
D: TRBD1
DNA: TGCGCCAGCAGCCCTTCGACCTATGACAGGGCGTATGGCTACACCTTC
CDR3: CASSPSTYDRAYGYTF

J: TRBJ1-2
V: TRBV7-9
size: NA
D: TRBD1
DNA: TGTGCCAGCAGCTTAGCACAGGGGGCGGGCGGCTACACCTTC
CDR3: CASSLAQGAGGYTF

J: TRBJ2-3
V: TRBV7-2
size: NA
D: TRBD2
DNA: TGTGCCAGCAGCTTGTACAGCGGGAGAGGACGCCGCACAGATACGCAGTATTTT
CDR3: CASSLYSGRGRRTDTQYF

J: TRBJ2-7
V: TRBV7-6
size: NA
D: TRBD1
DNA: TGTGCCAGCAGCAAGGGACAGGGAATCAACTACGAGCAGTACTTC
CDR3: CASSKGQGINYEQYF

J: TRBJ1-4
V: TRBV25-1
size: NA
D: NA
DNA: TGTGCCAGCAGTGAATCGACAGTCGCAACTAATGAAAAACTGTTTTTT
CDR3: CASSESTVATNEKLFF

J: TRBJ2-1
V: TRBV5-6
size: NA
D: TRBD2
DNA: TGTGCCAGCAGCTTAGGGGGACTAGCGGGGTTGAGGCATGAGCAGTTCTTC
CDR3: CASSLGGLAGLRHEQFF

J: TRBJ2-5
V: TRBV7-9
size: NA
D: NA
DNA: TGTGCCAGCAGAGCTAGGACAGCTCAAGAGACCCAGTACTTC
CDR3: CASRARTAQETQYF

J: TRBJ2-5
V: TRBV18
size: few
D: TRBD1
DNA: TGTGCCAGCTCACCCTTGACAGGGCCGGGGGAGACCCAGTACTTC
CDR3: CASSPLTGPGETQYF

J: TRBJ1-5
V: TRBV4-1
size: NA
D: NA
DNA: TGCGCCAGCAGCCATCGACATTTAAGCAATCAGCCCCAGCATTTT
CDR3: CASSHRHLSNQPQHF